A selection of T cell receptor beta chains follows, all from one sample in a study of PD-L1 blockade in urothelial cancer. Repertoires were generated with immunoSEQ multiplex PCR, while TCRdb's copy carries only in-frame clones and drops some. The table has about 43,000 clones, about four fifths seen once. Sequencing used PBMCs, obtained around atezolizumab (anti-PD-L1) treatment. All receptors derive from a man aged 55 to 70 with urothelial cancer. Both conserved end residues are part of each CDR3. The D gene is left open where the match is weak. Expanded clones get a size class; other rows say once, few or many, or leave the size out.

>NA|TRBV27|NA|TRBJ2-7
CASSSPSRGNYEQYF
TGTGCCAGCAGTTCTCCAAGCAGGGGAAACTACGAGCAGTACTTC
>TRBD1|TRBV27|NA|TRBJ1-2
CASSFLGQDYGYTF
TGTGCCAGCAGTTTTTTGGGACAGGACTATGGCTACACCTTC
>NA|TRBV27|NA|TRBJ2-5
CASSLGRLTQYF
TGTGCCAGCAGTTTAGGCCGCTTGACCCAGTACTTC
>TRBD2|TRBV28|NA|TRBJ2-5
CASRAGGGETQYF
TGTGCCAGCAGAGCGGGGGGAGGAGAGACCCAGTACTTC
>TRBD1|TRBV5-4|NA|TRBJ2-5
CASSLEPGGRSETQYF
TGTGCCAGCAGCTTGGAGCCAGGGGGTCGGTCGGAGACCCAGTACTTC
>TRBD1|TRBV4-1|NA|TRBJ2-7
CASSRGQGDYEQYF
TGCGCCAGCAGCCGCGGACAGGGGGACTACGAGCAGTACTTC
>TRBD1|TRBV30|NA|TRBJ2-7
CAWRGDSLYEQYF
TGTGCCTGGAGGGGGGACAGCCTCTACGAGCAGTACTTC
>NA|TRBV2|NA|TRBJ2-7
CASGARGISVEQYF
TGTGCCAGCGGAGCCCGGGGTATTTCGGTCGAGCAGTACTTC
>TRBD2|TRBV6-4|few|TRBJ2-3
CASSDGLAGAPDTQYF
TGTGCCAGCAGTGACGGGCTAGCGGGGGCCCCAGATACGCAGTATTTT
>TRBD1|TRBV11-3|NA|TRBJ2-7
CASSLPLGDRGAYEQYF
TGTGCCAGCAGCTTACCCCTAGGGGACAGGGGGGCCTACGAGCAGTACTTC
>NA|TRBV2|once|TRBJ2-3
CASSEAGGPGTDTQYF
TGTGCCAGCAGTGAAGCGGGGGGGCCGGGCACAGATACGCAGTATTTT
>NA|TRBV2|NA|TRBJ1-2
CASSQTQGGYGYTF
TGTGCCAGCAGCCAAACCCAGGGTGGCTATGGCTACACCTTC
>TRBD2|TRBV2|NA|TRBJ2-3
CASSEPLAGDTDTQYF
TGTGCCAGCAGTGAACCGCTAGCGGGGGACACAGATACGCAGTATTTT
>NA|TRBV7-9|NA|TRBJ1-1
CALAGGGSAEAFF
TGTGCTCTCGCGGGTGGGGGGAGCGCTGAAGCTTTCTTT
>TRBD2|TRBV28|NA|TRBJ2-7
CASSSLAGGYEQYF
TGTGCCAGCAGTTCCTTAGCGGGGGGGTACGAGCAGTACTTC
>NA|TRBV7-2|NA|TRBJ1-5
CASSLRLGANNQPQHF
TGTGCCAGCAGCCTACGGTTGGGGGCCAACAATCAGCCCCAGCATTTT
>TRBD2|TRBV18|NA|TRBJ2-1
CASSPSGGSEQFF
TGTGCCAGCTCACCCTCGGGCGGGAGTGAGCAGTTCTTC
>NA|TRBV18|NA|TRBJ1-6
CASSLRVLGDNSPLHF
TGTGCCAGCTCCCTGCGAGTACTCGGGGATAATTCACCCCTCCACTTT
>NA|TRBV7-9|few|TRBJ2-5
CASSRTGSYLETQYF
TGTGCCAGCAGCCGTACAGGGTCGTATCTGGAGACCCAGTACTTC
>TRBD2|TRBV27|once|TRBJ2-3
CASSPGYGVAGGTADTQYF
TGTGCCAGCAGTCCAGGTTATGGGGTAGCGGGGGGGACCGCAGATACGCAGTATTTT
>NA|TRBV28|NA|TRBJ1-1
CASDPQSHPTEAFF
TGTGCCAGCGATCCCCAGTCACACCCCACCGAAGCTTTCTTT
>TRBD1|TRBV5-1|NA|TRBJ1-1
CASNRDRGMNTEAFF
TGCGCCAGCAATCGGGACAGGGGCATGAACACTGAAGCTTTCTTT
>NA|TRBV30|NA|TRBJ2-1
CAWSVQGPAFTTMEQFF
TGTGCCTGGAGTGTACAGGGACCCGCGTTTACAACAATGGAGCAGTTCTTC
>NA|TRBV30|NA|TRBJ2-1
CAWSVGARPEQFF
TGTGCCTGGAGTGTGGGGGCCCGTCCTGAGCAGTTCTTC
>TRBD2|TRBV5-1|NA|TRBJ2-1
CASSSTSGGSSSYNEQFF
TGCGCCAGCAGCTCTACTAGCGGGGGGTCTAGCTCCTACAATGAGCAGTTCTTC
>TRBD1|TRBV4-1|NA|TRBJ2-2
CASSHRDRLAGELFF
TGCGCCAGCAGCCACCGGGACAGGTTGGCCGGGGAGCTGTTTTTT
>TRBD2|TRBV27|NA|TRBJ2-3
CASSPHQTSGGDTDTQYF
TGTGCCAGCAGTCCTCACCAGACTAGCGGGGGGGACACAGATACGCAGTATTTT
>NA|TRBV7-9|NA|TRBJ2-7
CASSYFSGNLGRQYF
TGTGCCAGCAGCTACTTCTCCGGGAACCTGGGCAGGCAGTACTTC
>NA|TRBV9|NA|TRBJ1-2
CASSVGADYGYTF
TGTGCCAGCAGCGTAGGGGCAGATTATGGCTACACCTTC
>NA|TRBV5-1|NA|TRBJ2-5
CASGQSRGTQETQYF
TGCGCCAGCGGTCAATCCCGGGGGACCCAAGAGACCCAGTACTTC
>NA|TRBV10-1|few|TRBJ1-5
CASPDFLDSNQPQHF
TGCGCCAGCCCCGACTTTTTGGATAGCAATCAGCCCCAGCATTTT
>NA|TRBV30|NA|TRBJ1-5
CAWSVMGQSNQPQHF
TGTGCCTGGAGTGTAATGGGACAAAGCAATCAGCCCCAGCATTTT
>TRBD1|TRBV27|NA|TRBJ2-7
CASSQQWGTDEQYF
TGTGCCAGCAGCCAACAATGGGGGACAGACGAGCAGTACTTC
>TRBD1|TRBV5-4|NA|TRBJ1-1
CASSLPGGISEAFF
TGTGCCAGCAGCTTACCAGGGGGGATTTCTGAAGCTTTCTTT
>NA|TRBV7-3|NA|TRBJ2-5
CASSLDRAGAQYF
TGTGCCAGCAGCTTGGACAGGGCGGGGGCCCAGTACTTC
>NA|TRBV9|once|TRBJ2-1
CASSLPDRFNEQFF
TGTGCCAGCAGCTTACCGGACAGATTTAATGAGCAGTTCTTC
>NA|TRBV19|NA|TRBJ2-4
CASSIGRLEAYLAKNIQYF
TGTGCCAGTAGTATTGGGCGGTTGGAGGCCTATCTAGCCAAAAACATTCAGTACTTC
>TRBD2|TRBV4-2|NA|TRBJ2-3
CASSHPIAGRTDTQYF
TGTGCCAGCAGCCACCCTATAGCGGGACGCACAGATACGCAGTATTTT
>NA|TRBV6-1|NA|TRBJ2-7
CASRETVYEQYF
TGTGCCAGCAGAGAGACAGTCTACGAGCAGTACTTC
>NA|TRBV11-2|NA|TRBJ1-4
CASSLDRIIEKLFF
TGTGCCAGCAGCTTAGACAGGATAATTGAAAAACTGTTTTTT
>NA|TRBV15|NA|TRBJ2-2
CATSRGDRSRSNTGELFF
TGTGCCACCAGCAGAGGTGACAGGTCCCGATCGAACACCGGGGAGCTGTTTTTT
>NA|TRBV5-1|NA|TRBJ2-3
CASSWGGGEQDTQYF
TGCGCCAGCAGCTGGGGGGGCGGGGAGCAAGATACGCAGTATTTT
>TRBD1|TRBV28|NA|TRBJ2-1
CASSQSSQGQYNEQFF
TGTGCCAGCAGCCAAAGTTCGCAGGGACAGTACAATGAGCAGTTCTTC
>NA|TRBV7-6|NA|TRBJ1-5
CASSLGVDQPQHF
TGTGCCAGCAGCTTAGGTGTAGATCAGCCCCAGCATTTT
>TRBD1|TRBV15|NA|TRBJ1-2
CATSRDLAARGNYGYTF
TGTGCCACCAGCAGAGATTTAGCCGCCAGGGGGAACTATGGCTACACCTTC
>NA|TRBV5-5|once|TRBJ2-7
CASSRDSRGYEQYF
TGTGCCAGCAGCAGAGATTCCCGTGGCTACGAGCAGTACTTC
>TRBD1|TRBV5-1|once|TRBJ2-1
CASSWDSSNEQFF
TGCGCCAGCAGCTGGGACAGCAGCAATGAGCAGTTCTTC
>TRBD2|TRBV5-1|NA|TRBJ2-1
CASSSGGGYNEQFF
TGCGCCAGCAGCTCCGGCGGGGGATACAATGAGCAGTTCTTC
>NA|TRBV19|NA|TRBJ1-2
CASSVTGRGNYGYTF
TGTGCCAGTAGTGTTACAGGGCGAGGCAACTATGGCTACACCTTC
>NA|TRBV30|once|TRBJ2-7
CAWSVGQGSYEQYF
TGTGCCTGGAGTGTTGGGCAGGGGTCCTACGAGCAGTACTTC
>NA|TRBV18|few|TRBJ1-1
CASSPLGQIEAFF
TGTGCCAGCTCACCCCTCGGACAGATTGAAGCTTTCTTT
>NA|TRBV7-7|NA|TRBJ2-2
CASSSGRMNTGELFF
TGTGCCAGCAGCTCAGGGCGGATGAACACCGGGGAGCTGTTTTTT
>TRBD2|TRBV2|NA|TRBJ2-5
CASSRTRVEAETQYF
TGTGCCAGCAGTCGGACTAGGGTCGAGGCGGAGACCCAGTACTTC
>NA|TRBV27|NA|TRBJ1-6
CASSFQGVSSGHSPLHF
TGTGCCAGCAGTTTTCAGGGCGTATCGTCAGGCCATTCACCCCTCCACTTT